This entry lists 17 T cell receptor beta chains sequenced from one sample in a study of post-analysis software for immune sequencing data. The study's findings and limits: With TRBV5-6, TRBV5-1 and TRBV20-1 included, 4 to 6 TRBV segments were more frequent in patients than in controls.

The TCR beta cDNA libraries carried unique molecular identifiers. TCRdb re-called the PCR reads with MiXCR, one entry per CDR3 protein. The table has about half a million distinct CDR3 sequences, around 31% seen once. No cognate antigen is known for these TCRs. The sample comprised blood. The origin of the receptors is a girl aged 2-17 years with multiple sclerosis.

This clonotype appeared a few times. The rearrangement uses TRBV12-3 or TRBV12-4 and TRBJ1-1, with a tentative D call TRBD1 (6 bases). The length of the CDR3 is 13 residues. V was trimmed by 6 bases and J by 5 bases, leaving 13 bases between them. CDR3 sequence (DNA): TGTGCCAGCAGACGATCAAGGGGGACTGAAGCTTTCTTT. Translated, it gives CASRRSRGTEAFF.

V gene TRBV10-2 combines with J gene TRBJ1-1; D uncertain. There are 17 residues in the CDR3. Per germline, CDR1 WSHSY and CDR2 SAAADI. With 2 bases removed from V and 0 bases from J, the gap between germline ends came to 16 bases. The CDR3: CASSEMGMGALNTEAFF. CDR3 sequence (DNA): TGCGCCAGCAGTGAGATGGGGATGGGTGCGCTGAACACTGAAGCTTTCTTT.

The chain has TRBV6-6 and TRBJ2-5; either TRBD1 or TRBD2 may supply D (7 bases each). The J call may be mistaken, given a closer DNA end match to TRBJ2-7. The CDR3 loop spans 16 amino acids. CDR1 is MNHNY and CDR2 is SVGAGI in the germline V gene (reference sequence). CDR3 region: CASRESGDRSPVEQYF. The CDR3 DNA follows: TGTGCCAGCAGGGAAAGCGGGGACAGATCACCAGTCGAGCAGTACTTC.

This clonotype was seen ten or more times. The chain recombines TRBV27 with TRBJ2-1; D perhaps matches TRBD2 (5 bases). Germline CDR1 and CDR2: MNHEY and SMNVEV (reference sequence). The CDR3 sequence is 11 residues long. Trimming took off 5 bases at V and 9 bases at J, with 8 bases between the two ends. CDR3 in amino acids: CASSIGSEQFF. CDR3 DNA sequence: TGTGCCAGCAGTATTGGGAGTGAGCAGTTCTTC.

This chain uses TRBV7-2 with TRBJ2-1; D is tentatively TRBD1 or TRBD2 (6 bases each). CDR1 and CDR2 (germline): SGHTA, FQGNSA. V lost 5 bases to trimming and J lost 15 bases, with 14 bases between them. The CDR3 length is 11 residues. The DNA of the CDR3 is TGTGCCAGCAGCCGCACAGGGCGGGGGTTCTTC. Encoded protein: CASSRTGRGFF.

V usage is TRBV12-3 or TRBV12-4 and J usage is TRBJ2-7, with TRBD1 matching 7 bases. The CDR3 has 16 amino acids. V dropped 5 bases and J dropped 3; count of bases not matched to a gene: 13. The CDR3 region is CASSPGDSSTYYEQYF. In nucleotides, the CDR3 is TGTGCCAGCAGTCCAGGGGACAGCTCAACTTACTACGAGCAGTACTTC.

The chain uses TRBV6-5 and TRBJ2-3; the match to TRBD2 covers 11 bases. The J segment lost 5 bases and the V segment lost 0 bases, leaving 1 base of the junction unmatched. This CDR3 region has 15 residues. The germline V gene encodes CDR1 MNHEY and CDR2 SVGAGI. CDR3 protein: CASSYSTSGRDTQYF. The CDR3 coding sequence is TGTGCCAGCAGTTACTCCACTAGCGGGAGAGATACGCAGTATTTT.

This clonotype was detected a few times. The rearrangement uses TRBV4-1 and TRBJ2-5; maybe TRBD2 (5 bases). There are 17 residues in the CDR3. V was pared by 4 bases and J by 2 bases, with 20 bases between. Germline-derived CDR1 and CDR2 are MGHRA and YSYEKL. Written as DNA, the CDR3 is TGCGCCAGCAGCCTATCCCCCGCACTAGACCTACAAGAGACCCAGTACTTC. It translates to CASSLSPALDLQETQYF.

This sequence joins TRBV20-1 and TRBJ1-6, with D hard to call. The ends were cut back, 6 bases at V and 0 bases at J, with 12 bases in the middle. Germline CDR1 reads DFQATT; CDR2 reads SNEGSKA (reference sequence). This CDR3 is built from 15 residues. The CDR3 DNA sequence: TGCAGTGCCCCCTCACCGGCCTCCTATAATTCACCCCTCCACTTT. It yields the protein CSAPSPASYNSPLHF.

In the case of this clonotype: A read error is likely, as this CDR3 ends without the conserved phenylalanine or tryptophan. The rearrangement joins TRBV9 to TRBJ2-5; D might be TRBD2 (7 bases). The DNA end is a closer match to TRBJ2-7, so the J assignment may be wrong. CDR1 SGDLS and CDR2 YYNGEE come from the germline V gene. This CDR3 is 14 amino acids long. The CDR3 reads CASSEGGDTYEQYC. In DNA form, the CDR3 reads TGTGCCAGCAGCGAGGGGGGGGATACCTACGAGCAGTACTGC.

The chain uses TRBV20-1 and TRBJ1-2, with a tentative D call TRBD1 (5 bases). Germline CDR1 reads DFQATT; CDR2 reads SNEGSKA (reference sequence). The CDR3 has 13 residues. V gave up 3 bases and J gave up 3 bases, with 11 bases separating them. CDR3 residues: CSARGRADYGYTF. In DNA, the CDR3 is TGCAGTGCTAGGGGCAGGGCTGACTATGGCTACACCTTC.

As regards this clonotype: One junction end disagrees with the germline gene, perhaps due to a read error. The chain joins TRBV5-1 to TRBJ1-6; the match to TRBD1 covers 9 bases. Per the germline V gene, CDR1 is SGHRS and CDR2 is YFSETQ. The CDR3 covers 16 residues. CDR3 coding DNA: TGCGCCAGCAGCCCGGAACCCGGGACAGGGATTTCATCCCTCCACTTT. This codes for CASSPEPGTGISSLHF.

The chain is built from TRBV6-5 and TRBJ1-1, with 7 nucleotides matching TRBD1. CDR1 is MNHEY, CDR2 SVGAGI, per germline. V gave up 8 bases and J gave up 1 base; unmatched junction bases: 7. This CDR3 has 14 amino acids. This CDR3 reads CASGRGTENTEAFF. The CDR3 DNA is TGTGCCAGCGGGAGGGGGACAGAGAACACTGAAGCTTTCTTT.

A few counts support this clonotype. The rearrangement uses TRBV6-1 and TRBJ1-1; weak D call: TRBD1 (6 bases). The CDR3 length is 14 residues. V shed 7 bases and J shed 4 bases, with 16 bases lying between them. CDR1 and CDR2 from the germline V gene are MNHNS and SASEGT. In nucleotides, the CDR3 is TGTGCCAGCATTTTCAGGGGAAGGGGCACTGAAGCTTTCTTT. Protein sequence: CASIFRGRGTEAFF.

This clonotype was detected a few times. The V and J genes are TRBV28 and TRBJ2-7, with D maybe TRBD2 (5 bases). The CDR3 has 16 residues. V was pared by 5 bases and J by 1 base, with 18 bases between. CDR1 MDHEN and CDR2 SYDVKM come from the germline V gene. CDR3 residues: CASSPEALTGSYEQYF. Here the CDR3 DNA reads TGTGCCAGCAGTCCCGAAGCCCTTACGGGGTCCTACGAGCAGTACTTC.

The chain uses TRBV14 and TRBJ1-2; weak D call: TRBD1 (6 bases). The CDR3 length is 14 residues. Germline CDR1 SGHDN, CDR2 FVKESK. V shed 0 bases and J shed 5 bases, with 10 bases lying between them. The CDR3, as DNA: TGTGCCAGCAGCCAAGAACGAGGGACATATGGCTACACCTTC. Its translation is CASSQERGTYGYTF.

This clonotype came up a few times. The rearrangement uses TRBV5-1 and TRBJ2-2; 10 nucleotides line up with TRBD2. This CDR3 region has 16 residues. The V gene's germline CDR1 is SGHRS and CDR2 YFSETQ. Trimming removed 4 bases from V and 5 bases from J; junction bases left unmatched: 8. CDR3 in amino acids: CASSKGLATGTGELFF. DNA of the CDR3: TGCGCCAGCAGCAAGGGACTAGCGACAGGGACCGGGGAGCTGTTTTTT.